These 9 T cell receptor beta chains were all obtained from the same sample, sequenced in a study of human T cells and chemical hapten exposure. TCRdb redid the calling of the 5' RACE reads with MiXCR, one entry per CDR3 protein. The repertoire includes some 150,000 distinct CDR3 sequences, over 3.5% of them detected once, and over 1.2% sits in the top ten. The total RNA was obtained from whole blood that was not fractionated. These TCRs come from a female donor in good health.

J is TRBJ2-1 and V is TRBV11-1; D is possibly TRBD2 (5 bases). The germline gives CDR1 SGHAT, CDR2 FQDESV (reference sequence). This CDR3 is built from 14 residues. The germline V and J ends were trimmed by 2 bases and 15 bases, with 20 bases remaining between them. CDR3 in amino acids: CASSLRAEVGSRFF. The CDR3 nucleotides are TGTGCCAGCAGCTTAAGGGCGGAGGTTGGGTCGCGGTTCTTC. Supplemented by reference TRBV11-1 and TRBJ2-1, the full variable domain reads EAEVAQSPRYKITEKSQAVAFWCDPISGHATLYWYRQILGQGPELLVQFQDESVVDDSQLPKDRFSAERLKGVDSTLKIQPAELGDSAMYLCASSLRAEVGSRFFGPGTRLTVL.

This clonotype was found many times. The chain is built from TRBV29-1 and TRBJ2-3, with unresolved D. In germline, CDR1 is SQVTM, CDR2 ANQGSEA. The ends were cut back, 3 bases at V and 1 base at J, with 5 bases in the middle. The CDR3 length is 12 residues. This CDR3 is CSVEGGTDTQYF. The CDR3 DNA is TGCAGCGTTGAGGGCGGCACAGATACGCAGTATTTT.

This clonotype was found many times. The chain links TRBV5-1 to TRBJ2-3; no reliable D call. The ends were cut back, 2 bases at V and 4 bases at J, with 8 bases in the middle. This CDR3 has 13 amino acids. Germline V gene sequence: CDR1 SGHRS, CDR2 YFSETQ. In DNA, the CDR3 is TGCGCCAGCAGCTTTCCAAGCCCAGATACGCAGTATTTT. Amino acid sequence: CASSFPSPDTQYF.

This clonotype has a count of ten or more. The V and J genes are TRBV27 and TRBJ2-6; no clear D. Between the trimmed V and J ends, which lost 6 bases and 0 bases, there was a span of 6 bases. Per the germline V gene, CDR1 is MNHEY and CDR2 is SMNVEV (reference sequence). The CDR3 length is 14 residues. CDR3 loop: CASRISSGANVLTF. The DNA of the CDR3 is TGTGCCAGCAGGATCAGCTCTGGGGCCAACGTCCTGACTTTC.

The chain joins TRBV5-1 to TRBJ2-5, with a tentative D call TRBD1 (5 bases). Germline CDR1 and CDR2: SGHRS and YFSETQ. Trimming removed 3 bases from V and 2 bases from J, with 11 bases in between. The CDR3 extends over 14 amino acids. Written as DNA, the CDR3 is TGCGCCAGCAGCTCGTTAGGGGTACAAGAGACCCAGTACTTC. It translates to CASSSLGVQETQYF.

The table lists this clonotype with many counts. J is TRBJ1-1 and V is TRBV29-1; unclear D gene. The CDR3 contains 14 residues. The germline V gene encodes CDR1 SQVTM and CDR2 ANQGSEA. V was trimmed by 7 bases and J by 2 bases, leaving 17 bases between them. The DNA of the CDR3 is TGCAGCGCCGGAGGTTCGTCTTCCAACACTGAAGCTTTCTTT. Protein sequence: CSAGGSSSNTEAFF.

This clonotype was detected many times. The chain uses TRBV20-1 and TRBJ1-1; D is ambiguous. V was shortened by 0 bases and J by 5 bases, with 13 bases between the two germline ends. This CDR3 contains 14 residues. The germline CDR1 and CDR2 sequences are DFQATT and SNEGSKA (reference sequence). The CDR3 bases are TGCAGTGCTAGAGATCCGAAGGGCTCGACTGAAGCTTTCTTT. Its protein product is CSARDPKGSTEAFF.

This clonotype appeared many times. The chain carries TRBV28 and TRBJ1-1; D perhaps matches TRBD1 (5 bases). The CDR3 has 16 residues. The germline CDR1 and CDR2 sequences are MDHEN and SYDVKM. Deletions cut 5 bases from V and 0 bases from J, with 16 bases between. CDR3 nucleotides: TGTGCCAGCAGTAATCGAGGGGCGGTCATGAACACTGAAGCTTTCTTT. This gives the protein CASSNRGAVMNTEAFF.

The sample holds many counts of this clonotype. The CDR3 DNA is TGCAGTGCCTCCCGACAGGGGGCAGGTGATACGCAGTATTTT. Encoded protein: CSASRQGAGDTQYF. The rearrangement joins TRBV20-1 to TRBJ2-3; TRBD1 agrees at 10 bases. The germline gives CDR1 DFQATT, CDR2 SNEGSKA (reference sequence). The CDR3 is 14 residues long. Trimming took 6 bases from V and 6 from J; bases not matched to a gene: 9.